This TCR beta chain was recovered during a study of T cell responses to AZD1222 COVID-19 vaccine. With respect to this clone: Its antigen is unknown.

Measured with immunoSEQ multiplex PCR; TCRdb has only the in-frame clones, and not every one. The sample gives approximately 140,000 clones, 75% to 90% of which show up once; about 4% is in the top ten. V lost 2 bases and J lost 5, with 16 bases in between. In germline, CDR1 is SEHNR, CDR2 FQNEAQ (reference sequence). The CDR3 consists of 15 residues. Overall study results and limits: The repertoires were collected only after the peak T cell response. Baseline seropositives among AZD1222 recipients totaled only five to seven.

The material sequenced was peripheral blood, taken on day 0 of MenACWY control vaccination. The sequence came from an adult in good health. V usage is TRBV7-9 and J usage is TRBJ2-7, with a tentative D call TRBD1 (6 bases). This CDR3 reads CASSLSQGPRNEQYF. The CDR3 DNA sequence: TGTGCCAGCAGCTTAAGCCAGGGGCCGAGGAACGAGCAGTACTTC.